Below, 25 T cell receptor beta chains from the same sample are listed, as sequenced in a study of glioma-infiltrating T cells after dendritic cell vaccination. TCRdb keeps only in-frame clones here, not all; method: immunoSEQ multiplex PCR. There are around 92,000 clones in the sample; around 80% occur only once, and approximately 5.5% lies in the top ten. Described time point: after dendritic cell vaccination, including at tumor progression/relapse. The sequencing used blood, collected after dendritic cell vaccination. Receptors were obtained from a human donor with glioblastoma.

As DNA, the CDR3 is TGCGCCAGCAGCTTGGCACCGGGACTCAATCAGCCCCAGCATTTT. The encoded protein is CASSLAPGLNQPQHF. The chain carries TRBV5-1 and TRBJ1-5; tentative D call: TRBD1 (5 bases). Germline V gene sequence: CDR1 SGHRS, CDR2 YFSETQ. This CDR3 has 15 amino acids. V was clipped by 0 bases and J by 3 bases, with 10 bases between them.

The chain combines TRBV18 with TRBJ1-5, with no clear D. CDR1 is KGHSH and CDR2 is LQKENI in the germline V gene. The CDR3 contains 14 residues. Deletions cut 6 bases from V and 1 base from J, with 10 bases between. The CDR3 region has the DNA TGTGCCAGCTCCACAACCGGGAGCAATCAGCCCCAGCATTTT. Encoded protein: CASSTTGSNQPQHF.

Here the CDR3 reads CASFEGAGYNEQFF. The CDR3 bases are TGTGCCAGCTTCGAGGGGGCGGGATACAATGAGCAGTTCTTC. The genes are TRBV7-8 and TRBJ2-1, with a possible D match to TRBD1 (7 bases). The germline V and J ends were trimmed by 8 bases and 4 bases, with 15 bases remaining between them. Germline V gives CDR1 SGHVS, CDR2 FQNEAQ. This CDR3 has 14 amino acids.

The rearrangement uses TRBV6-5 and TRBJ2-5; 10 bases agree with TRBD2. V was pared by 6 bases and J by 2 bases, with 6 bases of the junction left unmatched. This CDR3 has 15 residues. Per the germline V gene, CDR1 is MNHEY and CDR2 is SVGAGI. CDR3 nucleotide sequence: TGTGCCAGCAGGTTAGCGGGGGGTCGGCAAGAGACCCAGTACTTC. Translating it yields CASRLAGGRQETQYF.

The rearrangement uses TRBV6-1 and TRBJ2-5, with D tentatively TRBD2 (6 bases). Germline CDR1 is MNHNS and CDR2 is SASEGT. This CDR3 region has 14 residues. Deletions cut 7 bases from V and 5 bases from J, with 17 bases between. CDR3 bases: TGTGCCAGCATGTTTAATGGAGGGACCGAGACCCAGTACTTC. Translated: CASMFNGGTETQYF.

The V and J genes are TRBV5-8 and TRBJ1-6, with TRBD1 matching 7 bases. J lost 7 bases, V lost 3 bases, and 13 bases had no gene match. The CDR3 spans 17 residues. Germline lookup yields CDR1 SGHTS and CDR2 YDEGEE. CDR3 nucleotides: TGTGCCAGCAGCTACCAGAAAGCACAGGGGAGCAATTCACCCCTCCACTTT. Its protein is CASSYQKAQGSNSPLHF. Full variable domain (outside the CDR3, taken from reference TRBV5-8 and TRBJ1-6): EAGVTQSPTHLIKTRGQQATLRCSPISGHTSVYWYQQALGLGLQFLLWYDEGEERNRGNFPPRFSGRQFPNYSSELNVNALELEDSALYLCASSYQKAQGSNSPLHFGNGTRLTVT.

The count of this clone is one. This chain uses TRBV4-1 with TRBJ2-4, with D maybe TRBD1 (9 bases). V dropped 6 bases and J dropped 7 bases, with 22 bases sitting between them. The germline V gene has CDR1 MGHRA and CDR2 YSYEKL. The CDR3 loop spans 16 amino acids. The CDR3, as DNA: TGCGCCAGCAGTAACCCGGGGGGGACAGGGATGAACATTCAGTACTTC. Its translation: CASSNPGGTGMNIQYF.

CDR3 in amino acids: CASSQRDNSYEQYF. Here the CDR3 DNA reads TGTGCCAGCAGCCAACGGGACAACTCCTACGAGCAGTACTTC. V usage is TRBV7-9 and J usage is TRBJ2-7, with a possible D match to TRBD1 (6 bases). The CDR3 covers 14 residues. Germline V gene data show CDR1 as SEHNR and CDR2 as FQNEAQ (reference sequence). Trimming pared 5 bases from V and 0 bases from J, leaving 11 bases between.

V is TRBV11-2 and J is TRBJ1-1; no reliable D call. V lost 5 bases, J lost 2 bases, and 9 bases lay in between. Germline V gene lookup returns CDR1 SGHAT and CDR2 FQNNGV. The CDR3 has 13 residues. CDR3 in amino acids: CASSLYLNTEAFF. The CDR3 DNA follows: TGTGCCAGCAGCCTCTACTTAAACACTGAAGCTTTCTTT.

This chain links TRBV2 with TRBJ2-7, with TRBD1 matching 7 bases. This CDR3 has 14 residues. CDR1 is SNHLY and CDR2 is FYNNEI in the germline V gene. Losses at the gene ends were 7 bases for V and 3 bases for J; bases not matched to a gene: 9. The CDR3 spells CASIPGQANYEQYF. The CDR3 DNA reads as TGTGCCAGCATCCCCGGACAGGCCAACTACGAGCAGTACTTC.

The CDR3 nucleotides are TGTGCCAGCAGCTTAGGGAGCTCTGGAAACACCATATATTTT. It yields the protein CASSLGSSGNTIYF. The rearrangement joins TRBV7-6 to TRBJ1-3, with no clear D. The V gene's germline CDR1 is SGHVS and CDR2 FNYEAQ. The CDR3 is 14 residues long. The V end was cut by 1 base, the J end by 0 bases, with 4 bases between.

The gene calls are TRBV28 and TRBJ2-1, with TRBD2 identical over 8 bases. The CDR3 is 14 amino acids. V shed 7 bases, J shed 6 bases, and the junction held 8 bases outside the gene matches. Looked up from germline, CDR1 is MDHEN and CDR2 is SYDVKM. The CDR3 here is CASTPAGAVNEQFF. The CDR3 DNA is TGTGCCAGCACGCCAGCGGGAGCCGTCAATGAGCAGTTCTTC.

The chain joins TRBV1 to TRBJ2-1; the table calls TRBD2, which could not be checked here. TRBV1 counts as a pseudogene. CDR3 length: 17 residues. The DNA of the CDR3 is TGCACCAGCAGCCAATGCCCCCGGGGCGGGAGCCGGGGTGAGCAGTTCTTC. Translation: CTSSQCPRGGSRGEQFF.

The V gene is TRBV28, the J gene TRBJ2-7; possible D gene TRBD2, 5 bases. CDR1 is MDHEN, CDR2 SYDVKM, per germline. The CDR3 consists of 14 residues. V lost 10 bases and J 3 bases, leaving 19 bases between the germline ends. CDR3 in amino acids: CATSPPPGVYEQYF. The CDR3, as DNA: TGTGCCACCTCACCTCCGCCCGGGGTCTACGAGCAGTACTTC.

The chain links TRBV5-1 to TRBJ1-2; 7 bases align to TRBD1. After removal of 2 bases from V and 3 bases from J, the junction contained 4 bases not matched to a gene. This CDR3 has 14 residues. Germline-derived CDR1 and CDR2 are SGHRS and YFSETQ. The CDR3 region has the DNA TGCGCCAGCAGCTTAGGGGACAGATACTATGGCTACACCTTC. Protein product: CASSLGDRYYGYTF.

This clone showed up just a few times. The rearrangement uses TRBV5-4 and TRBJ1-2; 8 nucleotides agree with TRBD1. This CDR3 contains 15 residues. Germline trimming cut 0 bases from V and 4 bases from J; bases unmatched to any gene: 5. CDR1 is SGHNT and CDR2 is YYREEE in the germline V gene (reference sequence). The CDR3 sequence is CASSLGQGTSYGYTF. For the CDR3, the DNA is TGTGCCAGCAGCTTGGGACAGGGGACGAGCTATGGCTACACCTTC.

The chain joins TRBV19 to TRBJ2-7, with 10 nucleotides matching TRBD2. V trimming: 5 bases; J trimming: 0 bases; junction bases outside the gene matches: 4. The CDR3 extends over 15 amino acids. Germline V CDR1 and CDR2: LNHDA, SQIVND (reference sequence). CDR3 nucleotide sequence: TGTGCCAGTAGTCGGACTAGCGGCGTCTCCTACGAGCAGTACTTC. Translating gives CASSRTSGVSYEQYF.

This sequence joins TRBV11-2 and TRBJ1-1; TRBD1 aligns across 7 bases. This CDR3 spans 15 amino acids. Germline CDR1 reads SGHAT; CDR2 reads FQNNGV. With 4 bases clipped from V and 2 bases from J, the junction kept 7 bases outside the gene matches. The CDR3 loop is CASSYRQGGNTEAFF. CDR3 DNA sequence: TGTGCCAGCAGCTACCGACAGGGAGGTAACACTGAAGCTTTCTTT.

The chain carries TRBV30 and TRBJ2-5; 7 bases agree with TRBD2. The V and J ends lost 6 bases and 1 base, in that order; junction bases with no gene match: 11. CDR3 length: 15 residues. Germline V gene sequence: CDR1 GTSNPN, CDR2 SVGIG (reference sequence). The CDR3 DNA reads TGTGCCTGTGGCTCGGGCGGGAGTCCCCAAGAGACCCAGTACTTC. It translates to CACGSGGSPQETQYF.

The rearrangement uses TRBV29-1 and TRBJ2-7; 7 bases fit TRBD1. Germline V gene data show CDR1 as SQVTM and CDR2 as ANQGSEA. The ends lost 7 bases at V and 1 base at J; junction bases unmatched: 7. The CDR3 runs 13 residues. The chain's CDR3 is CSATGFFSYEQYF. The CDR3 DNA reads TGCAGCGCGACAGGGTTTTTTTCCTACGAGCAGTACTTC.

The V gene is TRBV29-1, the J gene TRBJ2-7, with 10 bases identical to TRBD2. Losses at the gene ends were 7 bases for V and 4 bases for J; bases not matched to a gene: 4. Germline loops: CDR1 SQVTM, CDR2 ANQGSEA. CDR3 length: 12 amino acids. The CDR3 region has the DNA TGCAGCGCGATGACTAGCGGGTACGAGCAGTACTTC. Residues: CSAMTSGYEQYF.

The gene calls are TRBV5-1 and TRBJ1-1; D possibly corresponds to TRBD1 (5 bases). Germline-derived CDR1 and CDR2 are SGHRS and YFSETQ. The germline V and J ends were trimmed by 4 bases and 0 bases, with 10 bases remaining between them. There are 14 residues in the CDR3. The CDR3, as DNA: TGCGCCAGCAGCCCCCAGGGAATGAACACTGAAGCTTTCTTT. Its protein is CASSPQGMNTEAFF.

This clone was detected a few times. This chain joins TRBV21-1 and TRBJ2-7; the table's D call of TRBD1 was not tested on the DNA. TRBV21-1 is reported as a pseudogene. This CDR3 is 18 amino acids long. The CDR3 spells CASSKALRDRLTPYEQYF. The CDR3 coding sequence is TGTGCCAGCAGCAAAGCCCTTCGGGACAGGCTCACCCCCTACGAGCAGTACTTC.

This clone was detected once. The chain joins TRBV5-1 to TRBJ2-1, with TRBD2 matching 13 bases. CDR3 size: 15 residues. Germline-derived CDR1 and CDR2 are SGHRS and YFSETQ. The junction had 8 bases not matched to a gene; V was cut back by 4 bases and J by 10 bases. The CDR3 here is CASSRGLAGEGEQFF. The DNA of the CDR3 is TGCGCCAGCAGCCGAGGACTAGCGGGAGAAGGAGAGCAGTTCTTC.

This clone was observed a few times. The J gene is TRBJ1-4, the V gene TRBV7-9; TRBD1 matches 10 bases. The CDR3 spans 16 residues. V trimming: 3 bases; J trimming: 4 bases; junction bases outside the gene matches: 5. Germline-derived CDR1 and CDR2 are SEHNR and FQNEAQ (reference sequence). This CDR3 reads CASSLYRDRGNEKLFF. CDR3 DNA: TGTGCCAGCAGCTTGTACCGGGACAGGGGTAATGAAAAACTGTTTTTT. Full variable domain (remainder filled in from reference TRBV7-9 and TRBJ1-4): DTGVSQNPRHKITKRGQNVTFRCDPISEHNRLYWYRQTLGQGPEFLTYFQNEAQLEKSRLLSDRFSAERPKGSFSTLEIQRTEQGDSAMYLCASSLYRDRGNEKLFFGSGTQLSVL.